The source of this T cell receptor beta chain is a study of identical twins. V lost 2 bases and J 7 bases, leaving 12 bases between the germline ends. From germline, CDR1 is MNHNS and CDR2 SASEGT. The CDR3 has 15 amino acids. Using its own MiXCR run on the 5' RACE reads, TCRdb lists one record per CDR3 protein. The sample includes 750,000 to 950,000 distinct CDR3 sequences, around an eighth of them seen just once. This sample also belongs to another study, concerning yellow fever vaccine responses in identical twins.

Sequencing was carried out using PBMCs. This TCR was sampled from a woman under 30 in good health. The V gene is TRBV6-1, the J gene TRBJ1-6; D is undetermined. CDR3 coding DNA: TGTGCCAGCAGTGAAAAGGGAATAGGCAATTCACCCCTCCACTTT. This translates into CASSEKGIGNSPLHF.